The sequence of this TCR beta chain was determined in a study of T-cell reconstitution after alpha-beta-depleted transplantation in children. Construction of the TCRbeta library involved unique molecular identifiers. A single record per CDR3 protein comes from TCRdb applying MiXCR to the PCR reads. The sample includes about 610,000 distinct CDR3 sequences, roughly a tenth of them seen just once. Germline V lookup: CDR1 SGHTA, CDR2 FQGNSA. V dropped 2 bases and J dropped 1 base, with 14 bases sitting between them. The CDR3 covers 16 residues. This clonotype was counted between two and nine times. The chain joins TRBV7-2 to TRBJ1-1; a weak D match, TRBD1 (6 bases). Sequences were derived from PBMCs from the stem cell graft donor, sampled from the stem cell graft. This receptor was taken from a human donor who donated a stem cell graft to a child with acute myeloid leukemia. This CDR3 is CASSLYGGAANTEAFF. The CDR3 DNA follows: TGTGCCAGCAGCTTATACGGGGGGGCAGCGAACACTGAAGCTTTCTTT.